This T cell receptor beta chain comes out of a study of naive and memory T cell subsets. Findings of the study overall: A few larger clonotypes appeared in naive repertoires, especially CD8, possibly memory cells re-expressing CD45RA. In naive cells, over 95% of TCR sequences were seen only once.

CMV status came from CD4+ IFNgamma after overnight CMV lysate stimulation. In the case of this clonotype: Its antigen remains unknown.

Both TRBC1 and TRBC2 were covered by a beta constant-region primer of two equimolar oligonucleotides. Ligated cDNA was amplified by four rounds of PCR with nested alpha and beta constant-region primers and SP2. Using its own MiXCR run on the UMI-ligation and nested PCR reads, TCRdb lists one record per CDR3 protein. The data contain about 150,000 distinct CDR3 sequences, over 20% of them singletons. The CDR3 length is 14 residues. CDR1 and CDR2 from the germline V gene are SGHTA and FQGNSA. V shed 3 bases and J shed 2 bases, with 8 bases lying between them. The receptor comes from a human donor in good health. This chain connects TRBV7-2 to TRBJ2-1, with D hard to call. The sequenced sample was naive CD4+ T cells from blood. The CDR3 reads CASSFGLTYNEQFF. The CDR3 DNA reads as TGTGCCAGCAGCTTTGGGCTTACCTACAATGAGCAGTTCTTC.